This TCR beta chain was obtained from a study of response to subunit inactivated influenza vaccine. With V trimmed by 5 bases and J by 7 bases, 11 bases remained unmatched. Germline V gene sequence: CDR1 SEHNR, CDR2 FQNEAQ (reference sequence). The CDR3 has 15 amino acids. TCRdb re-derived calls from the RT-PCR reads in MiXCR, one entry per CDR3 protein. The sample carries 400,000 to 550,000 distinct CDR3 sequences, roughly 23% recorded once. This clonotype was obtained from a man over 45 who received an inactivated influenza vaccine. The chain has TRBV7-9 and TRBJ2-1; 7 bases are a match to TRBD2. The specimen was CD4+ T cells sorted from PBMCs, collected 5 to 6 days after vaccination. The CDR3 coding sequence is TGTGCCAGCAGCCCCGGGCGGTGGGGGGGGAATGAGCAGTTCTTC. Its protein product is CASSPGRWGGNEQFF.